This TCR beta chain was profiled in a study of regulatory T cells in long-lasting Graves disease. Overall study findings and caveats: There were preferences for TRBV28, TRBJ1-2 and TRBJ2-5 in persistent disease.

As for time point: newly diagnosed GD, antithyroid drugs for less than 3 months. PBMCs were the source of the RNA used for TCR sequencing. The germline V gene has CDR1 KGHSY and CDR2 FQNENV. V lost 8 bases and J lost 3, with 19 bases in between. The CDR3 sequence is 15 residues long. According to the study, TCR beta libraries were built with iRepertoire HTBI primers and CDR3-region Arm-PCR. Original processing methods: Across the samples, identification revealed approximately 66 TRBV and 12 to 15 TRBJ segments. MiXCR was run by TCRdb on the multiplex PCR reads, yielding one entry per CDR3 protein. The V and J calls follow TCRdb's processing rather than the paper's. The data contain 400,000 to 500,000 distinct CDR3 sequences, 15% of them singletons. This clonotype was counted a few times. Its antigen is not identified. These data are also associated with another study on T cells in Graves' hyperthyroidism and ophthalmopathy.

This material consisted of peripheral blood mononuclear cells (PBMCs), taken at new diagnosis, from a patient treated with antithyroid drugs. The receptor was isolated from a woman in her thirties or forties with Graves disease. The rearrangement links TRBV16 to TRBJ1-1; TRBD1 might be the D (6 bases). The CDR3 coding sequence is TGTGCCAGCCAAACCTGGGGGGGCTTGGACACTGAAGCTTTCTTT. The encoded protein is CASQTWGGLDTEAFF.